This T cell receptor beta chain emerged from a study of graft-versus-host responses after intestinal transplantation. Across the study: All recipients got anti-thymocyte globulin induction, then tacrolimus and steroids for roughly three years.

Trimming removed 3 bases at V and 7 bases at J, with 10 bases between. CDR3 length: 14 amino acids. The germline V gene has CDR1 WSHSY and CDR2 SAAADI. As concerns this clone: Its antigen remains unknown.

Repertoires were generated with immunoSEQ multiplex PCR, while TCRdb's copy carries only in-frame clones and drops some. This table has 50,000 to 75,000 clones, approximately 94% appearing once. The gene calls are TRBV10-2 and TRBJ1-6; D is possibly TRBD1 (5 bases). This specimen was unstimulated CD4+ T cells sorted from spleen or lymph node cells, taken before transplant. The receptor was isolated from a human donor who was the organ donor for an intestinal transplant. DNA for the CDR3: TGCGCCAGCAGTGATAGGGGCAGAAATTCACCCCTCCACTTT. It specifies CASSDRGRNSPLHF.